These 15 T cell receptor beta chains came from one sample sequenced in a study of blood T cell repertoires in COVID-19. The protocol was immunoSEQ multiplex PCR, while the TCRdb copy is restricted to in-frame clones and leaves out a portion. The sample includes over 100,000 clones, about 91% of them seen just once. Sequencing used peripheral blood. These receptors came from a human donor in a cohort sampled during active COVID-19.

V is TRBV9 and J is TRBJ2-5; 10 nucleotides agree with TRBD2. The V gene end was trimmed by 4 bases and the J gene end by 3 bases; junction bases not matched to a gene: 6. In germline, CDR1 is SGDLS, CDR2 YYNGEE. The CDR3 is made up of 15 amino acids. CDR3 in amino acids: CASSTQAGGKETQYF. CDR3 nucleotide sequence: TGTGCCAGCAGCACCCAAGCGGGAGGGAAAGAGACCCAGTACTTC.

The chain uses TRBV9 and TRBJ2-7; tentative D call: TRBD2 (5 bases). V was clipped by 4 bases and J by 3 bases, with 14 bases between them. The CDR3 is made up of 14 amino acids. CDR1 and CDR2 from the germline V gene are SGDLS and YYNGEE. The CDR3 DNA is TGTGCCAGCAGCCCCGGTCCAGGAGGCTACGAGCAGTACTTC. Translated, it gives CASSPGPGGYEQYF.

The V gene is TRBV6-4, the J gene TRBJ2-3, with 8 bases that match TRBD2. Germline-derived CDR1 and CDR2 are MRHNA and SNTAGT. J was trimmed by 0 bases and V by 4 bases; bases with no gene match: 3. The CDR3 totals 15 residues. The CDR3 loop is CASSVASGSTDTQYF. CDR3 sequence (DNA): TGTGCCAGCAGTGTGGCTAGCGGGAGCACAGATACGCAGTATTTT.

CDR3: CASSYKGQSDGYTF. Written as DNA, the CDR3 is TGTGCCAGCAGTTATAAGGGGCAGAGTGATGGCTACACCTTC. The chain joins TRBV27 to TRBJ1-2, with a tentative D call TRBD1 (5 bases). This CDR3 is built from 14 residues. Germline-derived CDR1 and CDR2 are MNHEY and SMNVEV (reference sequence). V lost 4 bases to trimming and J lost 6 bases, with 15 bases between them.

The CDR3 region has the DNA TGTGCCAGCAGCTTCGGCCCGACTAGTTCTCTCGAGCAGTACTTC. This encodes CASSFGPTSSLEQYF. This chain links TRBV7-2 with TRBJ2-7; weak D call: TRBD2 (6 bases). CDR1 and CDR2 from the germline V gene are SGHTA and FQGNSA. Trimming cost V 3 bases and J 6 bases, with 18 bases left between them. CDR3 length: 15 amino acids.

The CDR3 here is CASSLQGVSQPQHF. The CDR3 nucleotides are TGTGCCAGCAGCCTCCAGGGGGTTAGTCAGCCCCAGCATTTT. The chain carries TRBV7-8 and TRBJ1-5, with 7 bases aligning to TRBD1. This CDR3 is built from 14 residues. The trim removed 5 bases at V and 6 bases at J, leaving 7 bases unmatched. CDR1 is SGHVS, CDR2 FQNEAQ, per germline.

The CDR3 DNA reads TGTGCCAGCAGCTCGAGGACAGGGGAGATGGCGGACGAAAAACTGTTTTTT. Amino acid sequence: CASSSRTGEMADEKLFF. This chain joins TRBV4-2 and TRBJ1-4; 9 nucleotides match TRBD1. After removal of 5 bases from V and 8 bases from J, the junction contained 15 bases not matched to a gene. The CDR3 extends over 17 amino acids. Per germline, CDR1 LGHNA and CDR2 YNFKEQ.

The chain employs TRBV28 and TRBJ2-5; 8 nucleotides agree with TRBD1. The ends lost 2 bases at V and 7 bases at J; junction bases unmatched: 6. CDR1 MDHEN and CDR2 SYDVKM come from the germline V gene. The CDR3 is 14 amino acids. CDR3 region: CASSLGTGGATQYF. CDR3 bases: TGTGCCAGCAGTTTAGGTACAGGGGGTGCGACCCAGTACTTC. Using reference TRBV28 and TRBJ2-5 for the parts outside the CDR3, the full variable domain is DVKVTQSSRYLVKRTGEKVFLECVQDMDHENMFWYRQDPGLGLRLIYFSYDVKMKEKGDIPEGYSVSREKKERFSLILESASTNQTSMYLCASSLGTGGATQYFGPGTRLLVL.

This chain connects TRBV9 to TRBJ1-2; D not certain. Trimming pared 4 bases from V and 5 bases from J, leaving 9 bases between. Per the germline V gene, CDR1 is SGDLS and CDR2 is YYNGEE. This CDR3 has 12 amino acids. As DNA, the CDR3 is TGTGCCAGCAGCCGAGAAGAATATGGCTACACCTTC. It encodes CASSREEYGYTF.

The rearrangement joins TRBV18 to TRBJ1-4; 10 bases fit TRBD1. The CDR3 spans 16 residues. V dropped 0 bases and J dropped 8; count of bases not matched to a gene: 6. CDR1 and CDR2 (germline): KGHSH, LQKENI. The CDR3 region has the DNA TGTGCCAGCTCACCACCGACAGGGGGCAAAGCGGAAAAACTGTTTTTT. It codes for CASSPPTGGKAEKLFF. The full variable domain, completed using reference TRBV18 and TRBJ1-4, is NAGVMQNPRHLVRRRGQEARLRCSPMKGHSHVYWYRQLPEEGLKFMVYLQKENIIDESGMPKERFSAEFPKEGPSILRIQQVVRGDSAAYFCASSPPTGGKAEKLFFGSGTQLSVL.

This clone has only one observation. The rearrangement links TRBV6-6 to TRBJ1-3; 10 bases are a match to TRBD1. CDR3 length: 16 residues. V lost 10 bases and J lost 4; bases outside the gene matches: 13. Germline CDR1 and CDR2: MNHNY and SVGAGI (reference sequence). The chain's CDR3 is CATQKPGQGSGNTIYF. CDR3 nucleotides: TGTGCCACCCAAAAACCGGGACAGGGGAGCGGAAACACCATATATTTT.

The V gene is TRBV14, the J gene TRBJ2-1; D is unresolved. Trimming left V 1 base short and J 12 bases short, with 10 bases between. Per germline, CDR1 SGHDN and CDR2 FVKESK. This CDR3 contains 12 residues. Written as DNA, the CDR3 is TGTGCCAGCAGCCAAGTATGTGTCGGGCAGTTCTTC. This encodes CASSQVCVGQFF. Variable domain in full (rest from reference TRBV14 and TRBJ2-1): EAGVTQFPSHSVIEKGQTVTLRCDPISGHDNLYWYRRVMGKEIKFLLHFVKESKQDESGMPNNRFLAERTGGTYSTLKVQPAELEDSGVYFCASSQVCVGQFFGPGTRLTVL.

This rearrangement joins TRBV10-3 to TRBJ2-1; 9 bases are shared with TRBD1. Germline V gene lookup returns CDR1 ENHRY and CDR2 SYGVKD. CDR3 length: 16 amino acids. V was clipped by 1 base and J by 0 bases; unmatched bases: 1. CDR3 amino acids: CAISEWDRDSYNEQFF. In nucleotides, the CDR3 is TGTGCCATCAGTGAGTGGGACAGGGACTCCTACAATGAGCAGTTCTTC.

V gene TRBV3-1 (or the pseudogene TRBV3-2) combines with J gene TRBJ1-6; D is possibly TRBD1 (6 bases). V was pared by 0 bases and J by 10 bases, with 22 bases between. CDR3 length: 18 amino acids. Per the germline V gene, CDR1 is LGHDT and CDR2 is YNNKEL (reference sequence). This CDR3 reads CASSQDRSGTGLGSPLHF. CDR3 DNA sequence: TGTGCCAGCAGCCAAGATCGATCCGGAACAGGGCTTGGATCACCCCTCCACTTT.

The gene calls are TRBV4-2 and TRBJ2-5, with TRBD2 matching 12 bases. Unmatched junction bases numbered 9, after V lost 2 bases and J lost 5 bases. The CDR3 totals 17 residues. CDR1 and CDR2 from the germline V gene are LGHNA and YNFKEQ. The CDR3 DNA reads TGTGCCAGCAGCCAATTCCCTAGCGGGGGGGCAGGTGAGACCCAGTACTTC. Protein: CASSQFPSGGAGETQYF.